A single T cell receptor (beta chain) is shown here with its context. The data were obtained in a study of blood T cell repertoires in COVID-19. For the study at large: Specimens from acute and convalescent COVID-19 originated in the United States, Italy and Spain.

There are 15 residues in the CDR3. Trimming took off 0 bases at V and 8 bases at J, with 13 bases between the two ends. CDR1 and CDR2 from the germline V gene are MNHEY and SVGAGI. Authors' analysis steps: Estimated nucleated cell counts came from reference gene primer amplification. Produced via immunoSEQ multiplex PCR; TCRdb's table is partial and in-frame only. Clonal size and the V and J genes are those of that table, whereas D and trimming came from the DNA. The sample holds 300,000 to 400,000 clones, more than 75% seen once. The rearrangement uses TRBV6-5 and TRBJ1-4, with D perhaps matching TRBD1 (5 bases). The origin of this receptor is a woman aged 18-35 years who had recovered from COVID-19. The specimen was peripheral blood. The CDR3 nucleotides are TGTGCCAGCAGTTACTCGAACTTCGGGGGAGAAAAACTGTTTTTT. This encodes CASSYSNFGGEKLFF.